The clone carrying this T cell receptor (beta chain) was picked up a small number of times. What it binds is unknown. Possible read error: a much larger clone is one base away. This sample stems from a study of blood T cells in healthy people across ages. Overall study results and limits: There was a strong correlation between TCR beta diversity and naive T cell percentage.

It was with a sample-barcoded 5' primer and a J-beta primer mix that a second PCR of about 7 to 12 cycles was run. TCRdb passed the 5' RACE reads through MiXCR, listing each CDR3 protein once. The table includes about 930,000 distinct CDR3 sequences, about 27% detected once. Per individual sample, total RNA of at least 5 micrograms was extracted. Trimming took off 2 bases at V and 3 bases at J, with 5 bases between the two ends. The germline gives CDR1 MDHEN, CDR2 SYDVKM. This CDR3 contains 13 residues. These data were also filed under a second study, of T cells of mothers and their children.

The sequence was obtained from a woman between 40 and 50 years old in good health. The chain employs TRBV28 and TRBJ1-5; D is undetermined. The sequenced sample consisted of blood. The CDR3 spells CASSLPLNQPQHF. CDR3 bases: TGTGCCAGCAGTTTACCTCTCAATCAGCCCCAGCATTTT.